This T cell receptor (beta chain) is drawn from a study of CD8+CD57+ T cells in acquired aplastic anemia. Study-wide findings and caveats: There were over 25 CD8+ CDR3 sequences that occurred in both patients and controls.

On this clonotype: As yet, its antigen is unknown.

Profiles of TCR beta VDJ and CDR3 were generated from a genomic DNA template. TCRdb re-derived calls from the reads in MiXCR, one entry per CDR3 protein. The sample lists roughly 250,000 distinct CDR3 sequences; 70% to 85% were seen once. Patients included in sequencing had previously demonstrated CD8+CD57+ cell expansion by flow cytometry. Blood came from patients not yet given any therapy. The ends lost 7 bases at V and 9 bases at J; junction bases unmatched: 11. The germline gives CDR1 SGDLS, CDR2 YYNGEE. The CDR3 is 13 amino acids. The TCR sequence derives from a human donor with aplastic anemia. The sequencing input was sorted CD4+, CD8+, or CD8+CD57+ T cells (not recorded which) from PBMCs. This rearrangement joins TRBV9 to TRBJ2-3; 7 bases fit TRBD1. The CDR3 is CASGEGGRETQYF. The CDR3 coding sequence is TGTGCCAGCGGGGAAGGGGGCAGAGAAACGCAGTATTTT. Variable domain in full (rest from reference TRBV9 and TRBJ2-3): DSGVTQTPKHLITATGQRVTLRCSPRSGDLSVYWYQQSLDQGLQFLIQYYNGEERAKGNILERFSAQQFPDLHSELNLSSLELGDSALYFCASGEGGRETQYFGPGTRLTVL.